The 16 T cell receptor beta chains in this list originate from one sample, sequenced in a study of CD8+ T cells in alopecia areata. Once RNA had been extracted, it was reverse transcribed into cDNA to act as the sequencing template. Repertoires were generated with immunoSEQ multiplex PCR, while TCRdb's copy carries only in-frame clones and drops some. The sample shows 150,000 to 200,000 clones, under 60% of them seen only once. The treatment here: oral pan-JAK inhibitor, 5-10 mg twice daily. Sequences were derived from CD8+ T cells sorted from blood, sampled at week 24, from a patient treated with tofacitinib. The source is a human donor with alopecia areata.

As DNA, the CDR3 is TGTGCCAGCAGCTCCGGACCCCCCACAGATACGCAGTATTTT. It codes for CASSSGPPTDTQYF. This chain joins TRBV7-8 and TRBJ2-3; D gene uncertain. Trimming stripped 4 bases from V and 2 bases from J, with 10 bases between. The CDR3 loop spans 14 amino acids. Germline CDR1 and CDR2: SGHVS and FQNEAQ.

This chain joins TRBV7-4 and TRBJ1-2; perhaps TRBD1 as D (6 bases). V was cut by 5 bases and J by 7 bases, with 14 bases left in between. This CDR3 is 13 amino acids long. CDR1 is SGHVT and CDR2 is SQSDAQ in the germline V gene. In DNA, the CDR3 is TGTGCCAGCAGCGACTGGGGGGCCGTTGGCTACACCTTC. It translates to CASSDWGAVGYTF.

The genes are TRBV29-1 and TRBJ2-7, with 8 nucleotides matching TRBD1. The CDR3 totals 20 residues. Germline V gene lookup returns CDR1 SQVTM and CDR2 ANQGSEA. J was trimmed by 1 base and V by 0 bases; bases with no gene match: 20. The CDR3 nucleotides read TGCAGCGTTGAAGATCTTGCGACAGGGGAAAGGGGCACTGAGTCCTACGAGCAGTACTTC. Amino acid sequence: CSVEDLATGERGTESYEQYF.

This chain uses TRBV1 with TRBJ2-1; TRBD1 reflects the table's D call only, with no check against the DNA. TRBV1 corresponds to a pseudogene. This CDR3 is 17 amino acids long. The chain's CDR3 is CTSSQLGQGKIYNEQFF. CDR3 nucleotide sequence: TGCACCAGCAGCCAGCTAGGACAGGGGAAAATATACAATGAGCAGTTCTTC.

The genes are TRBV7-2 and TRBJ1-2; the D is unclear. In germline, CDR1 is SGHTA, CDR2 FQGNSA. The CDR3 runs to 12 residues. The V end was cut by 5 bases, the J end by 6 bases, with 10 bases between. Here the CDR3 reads CASSAGRDGYTF. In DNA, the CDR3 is TGTGCCAGCAGCGCCGGGAGAGATGGCTACACCTTC.

DNA for the CDR3: TGTGCCAGCAGCTTAAGCGCGATGAGCTACACCTTC. Amino acids: CASSLSAMSYTF. The gene calls are TRBV7-9 and TRBJ1-2; D remains unclear. V lost 2 bases and J lost 9, with 10 bases in between. CDR1 is SEHNR and CDR2 is FQNEAQ in the germline V gene (reference sequence). The length of the CDR3 is 12 residues.

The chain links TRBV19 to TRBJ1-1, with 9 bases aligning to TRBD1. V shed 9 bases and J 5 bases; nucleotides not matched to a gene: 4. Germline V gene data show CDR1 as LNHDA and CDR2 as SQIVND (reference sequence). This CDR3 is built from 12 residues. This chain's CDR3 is CASKDRGTEAFF. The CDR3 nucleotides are TGTGCCAGCAAAGACAGGGGGACTGAAGCTTTCTTT.

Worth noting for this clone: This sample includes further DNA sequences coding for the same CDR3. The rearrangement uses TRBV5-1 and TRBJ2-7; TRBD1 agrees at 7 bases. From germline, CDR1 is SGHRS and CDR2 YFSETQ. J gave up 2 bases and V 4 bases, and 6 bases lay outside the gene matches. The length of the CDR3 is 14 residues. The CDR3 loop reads CASSPGQGAYEQYF. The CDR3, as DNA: TGCGCCAGCAGCCCAGGTCAGGGGGCCTACGAGCAGTACTTC.

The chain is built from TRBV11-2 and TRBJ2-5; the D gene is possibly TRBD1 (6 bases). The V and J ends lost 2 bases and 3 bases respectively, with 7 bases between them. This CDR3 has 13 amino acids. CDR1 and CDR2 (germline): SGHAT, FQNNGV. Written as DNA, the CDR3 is TGTGCCAGCAGCTTATGGACAGAAGAGACCCAGTACTTC. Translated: CASSLWTEETQYF. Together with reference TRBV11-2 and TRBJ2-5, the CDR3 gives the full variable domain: EAGVAQSPRYKIIEKRQSVAFWCNPISGHATLYWYQQILGQGPKLLIQFQNNGVVDDSQLPKDRFSAERLKGVDSTLKIQPAKLEDSAVYLCASSLWTEETQYFGPGTRLLVL.

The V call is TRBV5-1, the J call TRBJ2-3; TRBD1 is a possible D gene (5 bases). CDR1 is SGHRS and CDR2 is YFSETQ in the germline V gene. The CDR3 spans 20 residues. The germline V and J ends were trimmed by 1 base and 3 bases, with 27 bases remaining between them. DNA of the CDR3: TGCGCCAGCAGCTTGCAAACCCCACGGTGGGGCCCGAAGGTTACAGATACGCAGTATTTT. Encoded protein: CASSLQTPRWGPKVTDTQYF.

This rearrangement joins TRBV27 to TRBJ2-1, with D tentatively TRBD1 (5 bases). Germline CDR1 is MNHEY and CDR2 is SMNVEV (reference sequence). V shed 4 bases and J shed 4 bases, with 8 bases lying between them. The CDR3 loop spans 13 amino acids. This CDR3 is CASSSTEYNEQFF. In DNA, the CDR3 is TGTGCCAGCAGTTCGACAGAGTACAATGAGCAGTTCTTC.

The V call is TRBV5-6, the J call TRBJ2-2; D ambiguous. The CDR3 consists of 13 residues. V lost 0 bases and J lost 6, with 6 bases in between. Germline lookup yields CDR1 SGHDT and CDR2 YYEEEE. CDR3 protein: CASSLAVPGELFF. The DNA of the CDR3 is TGTGCCAGCAGCTTGGCCGTCCCCGGGGAGCTGTTTTTT.

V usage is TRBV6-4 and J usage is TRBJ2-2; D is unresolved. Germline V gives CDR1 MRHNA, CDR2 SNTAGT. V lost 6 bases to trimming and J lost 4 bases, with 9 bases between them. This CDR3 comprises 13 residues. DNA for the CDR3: TGTGCCAGCAGCCCCGGACCCACCGGGGAGCTGTTTTTT. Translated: CASSPGPTGELFF.

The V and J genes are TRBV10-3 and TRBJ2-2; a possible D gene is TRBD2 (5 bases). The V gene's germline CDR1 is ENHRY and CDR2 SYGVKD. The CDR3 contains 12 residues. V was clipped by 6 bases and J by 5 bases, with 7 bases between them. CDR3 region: CAIRRVTGELFF. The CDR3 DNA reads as TGTGCCATCAGGCGGGTAACCGGGGAGCTGTTTTTT.

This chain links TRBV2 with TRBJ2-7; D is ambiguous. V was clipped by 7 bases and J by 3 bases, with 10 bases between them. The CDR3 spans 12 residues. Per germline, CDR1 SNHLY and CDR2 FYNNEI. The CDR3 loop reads CASKGSYYEQYF. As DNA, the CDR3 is TGTGCCAGCAAAGGGTCTTACTACGAGCAGTACTTC.

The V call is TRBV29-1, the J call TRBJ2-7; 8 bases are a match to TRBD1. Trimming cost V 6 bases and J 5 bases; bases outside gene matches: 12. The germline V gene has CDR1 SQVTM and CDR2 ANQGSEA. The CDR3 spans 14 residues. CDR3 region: CSVESTGDVNEQYF. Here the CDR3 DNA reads TGCAGCGTAGAATCGACAGGGGACGTTAACGAGCAGTACTTC.